These T cell receptor beta chains were read from a single sample in a study of blood T cell repertoires in COVID-19. The assay was immunoSEQ multiplex PCR, and TCRdb's table has in-frame clones only and misses some. The sample includes approximately 72,000 clones, around 83% of them seen just once. The sample consisted of peripheral blood. These receptors came from a woman of 80 years or more with active or convalescent COVID-19. The CDR3 runs from the conserved cysteine through the conserved F or W. Each record gives: CDR3 length, V gene, clone size, D gene, J gene, CDR3 protein, CDR3 DNA. The D gene is left open where the match is weak. Clone size is not always given. Where it is, it says once, few, many or a class for expanded clones.

CDR3 length: 13
V gene: TRBV6-5
clone size: NA
D gene: NA
J gene: TRBJ2-2
CDR3 protein: CASSQTDTGELFF
CDR3 DNA: TGTGCCAGCAGCCAGACAGACACCGGGGAGCTGTTTTTT

CDR3 length: 13
V gene: TRBV5-1
clone size: NA
D gene: NA
J gene: TRBJ2-3
CDR3 protein: CASSKDSGDTQYF
CDR3 DNA: TGCGCCAGCAGCAAAGACAGTGGAGATACGCAGTATTTT

CDR3 length: 13
V gene: TRBV5-4
clone size: few
D gene: TRBD1
J gene: TRBJ1-2
CDR3 protein: CASSPTGGGGYTF
CDR3 DNA: TGTGCCAGCAGCCCTACAGGGGGTGGAGGCTACACCTTC

CDR3 length: 19
V gene: TRBV6-2/TRBV6-3
clone size: once
D gene: NA
J gene: TRBJ2-3
CDR3 protein: CASSYSINGGTPSTDTQYF
CDR3 DNA: TGTGCCAGCAGTTACTCGATCAATGGAGGGACTCCTAGCACAGATACGCAGTATTTT

CDR3 length: 17
V gene: TRBV7-6
clone size: once
D gene: NA
J gene: TRBJ1-5
CDR3 protein: CASSLAGSGKLNQPQHF
CDR3 DNA: TGTGCCAGCAGCTTAGCGGGGTCGGGGAAACTCAATCAGCCCCAGCATTTT

CDR3 length: 16
V gene: TRBV7-3
clone size: NA
D gene: NA
J gene: TRBJ2-6
CDR3 protein: CASSPRRGSGANVLTF
CDR3 DNA: TGTGCCAGCAGCCCGCGGAGGGGCTCTGGGGCCAACGTCCTGACTTTC

CDR3 length: 12
V gene: TRBV7-3
clone size: NA
D gene: NA
J gene: TRBJ2-5
CDR3 protein: CASSNSSGTQYF
CDR3 DNA: TGTGCCAGCAGCAACTCCTCAGGGACCCAGTACTTC

CDR3 length: 13
V gene: TRBV5-4
clone size: NA
D gene: TRBD1
J gene: TRBJ2-5
CDR3 protein: CASSSQGKETQYF
CDR3 DNA: TGTGCCAGCAGCTCACAGGGGAAGGAGACCCAGTACTTC

CDR3 length: 14
V gene: TRBV5-1
clone size: NA
D gene: NA
J gene: TRBJ2-3
CDR3 protein: CASSLAFGRDTQYF
CDR3 DNA: TGCGCCAGCAGCTTGGCCTTTGGTCGGGATACGCAGTATTTT

CDR3 length: 17
V gene: TRBV18
clone size: NA
D gene: NA
J gene: TRBJ2-1
CDR3 protein: CASSLRGTPISYNEQFF
CDR3 DNA: TGTGCCAGCTCCCTTAGGGGGACACCGATCTCCTACAATGAGCAGTTCTTC

CDR3 length: 16
V gene: TRBV14
clone size: NA
D gene: NA
J gene: TRBJ1-1
CDR3 protein: CASSPPGGIGYTEAFF
CDR3 DNA: TGTGCCAGCAGCCCCCCGGGCGGGATCGGGTACACTGAAGCTTTCTTT

CDR3 length: 15
V gene: TRBV14
clone size: NA
D gene: TRBD1
J gene: TRBJ2-1
CDR3 protein: CASSPLNRGYNEQFF
CDR3 DNA: TGTGCCAGCAGCCCGCTAAACAGGGGTTACAATGAGCAGTTCTTC

CDR3 length: 15
V gene: TRBV10-1
clone size: NA
D gene: NA
J gene: TRBJ1-1
CDR3 protein: CASRNSWGGNTEAFF
CDR3 DNA: TGCGCCAGCAGAAACTCCTGGGGAGGGAACACTGAAGCTTTCTTT

CDR3 length: 12
V gene: TRBV4-1
clone size: NA
D gene: TRBD1
J gene: TRBJ1-2
CDR3 protein: CASRGTGYGYTF
CDR3 DNA: TGCGCCAGTCGAGGGACAGGATATGGCTACACCTTC

CDR3 length: 14
V gene: TRBV18
clone size: NA
D gene: TRBD1
J gene: TRBJ1-3
CDR3 protein: CASSPGQGGNTIYF
CDR3 DNA: TGTGCCAGCTCACCGGGACAGGGTGGAAACACCATATATTTT

CDR3 length: 17
V gene: TRBV5-6
clone size: NA
D gene: TRBD2
J gene: TRBJ2-5
CDR3 protein: CASSYSYGRGRGETQYF
CDR3 DNA: TGTGCCAGCAGCTATTCCTACGGGAGGGGGAGGGGAGAGACCCAGTACTTC

CDR3 length: 15
V gene: TRBV7-3
clone size: NA
D gene: NA
J gene: TRBJ1-1
CDR3 protein: CASSLTGGSNTEAFF
CDR3 DNA: TGTGCCAGCAGCTTAACCGGCGGCAGCAACACTGAAGCTTTCTTT

CDR3 length: 15
V gene: TRBV29-1
clone size: NA
D gene: TRBD1
J gene: TRBJ1-1
CDR3 protein: CSVPRATGVPFEAFF
CDR3 DNA: TGCAGCGTTCCTCGGGCCACAGGGGTCCCCTTTGAAGCTTTCTTT

CDR3 length: 13
V gene: TRBV5-1
clone size: NA
D gene: TRBD1
J gene: TRBJ2-7
CDR3 protein: CASSWDSGYEQYF
CDR3 DNA: TGCGCCAGCAGCTGGGACAGTGGCTACGAGCAGTACTTC

CDR3 length: 14
V gene: TRBV19
clone size: NA
D gene: TRBD2
J gene: TRBJ2-1
CDR3 protein: CASRGTSEGDEQFF
CDR3 DNA: TGTGCCAGTCGTGGGACTAGCGAGGGGGATGAGCAGTTCTTC

CDR3 length: 15
V gene: TRBV10-3
clone size: NA
D gene: TRBD1
J gene: TRBJ1-2
CDR3 protein: CAISESDRGLDGYTF
CDR3 DNA: TGTGCCATCAGTGAGTCAGACAGGGGGCTAGATGGCTACACCTTC

CDR3 length: 13
V gene: TRBV12-3/TRBV12-4
clone size: NA
D gene: TRBD1
J gene: TRBJ1-2
CDR3 protein: CAIKDRANYGYTF
CDR3 DNA: TGTGCCATCAAGGACAGGGCGAACTATGGCTACACCTTC

CDR3 length: 13
V gene: TRBV24-1
clone size: NA
D gene: NA
J gene: TRBJ2-5
CDR3 protein: CATSDAGQETQYF
CDR3 DNA: TGTGCCACCAGTGATGCAGGACAAGAGACCCAGTACTTC

CDR3 length: 15
V gene: TRBV5-1
clone size: NA
D gene: NA
J gene: TRBJ2-7
CDR3 protein: CASSPEPTRSGEQYF
CDR3 DNA: TGCGCCAGCAGTCCGGAACCGACACGGTCAGGCGAGCAGTACTTC

CDR3 length: 15
V gene: TRBV4-1
clone size: NA
D gene: NA
J gene: TRBJ2-5
CDR3 protein: CASSRIGLQQETQYF
CDR3 DNA: TGCGCCAGCAGCCGTATAGGACTACAACAAGAGACCCAGTACTTC

CDR3 length: 17
V gene: TRBV7-2
clone size: NA
D gene: TRBD2
J gene: TRBJ2-1
CDR3 protein: CASSLGLAGGPQNEQFF
CDR3 DNA: TGTGCCAGCAGCTTAGGTCTGGCGGGGGGGCCTCAGAATGAGCAGTTCTTC

CDR3 length: 15
V gene: TRBV3-1/TRBV3-2
clone size: NA
D gene: NA
J gene: TRBJ1-1
CDR3 protein: CASSQGTAQNTEAFF
CDR3 DNA: TGTGCCAGCAGCCAAGGAACAGCTCAAAACACTGAAGCTTTCTTT

CDR3 length: 13
V gene: TRBV9
clone size: NA
D gene: NA
J gene: TRBJ2-5
CDR3 protein: CASSVRGQETQYF
CDR3 DNA: TGTGCCAGCAGCGTCCGAGGCCAAGAGACCCAGTACTTC

CDR3 length: 14
V gene: TRBV7-8
clone size: NA
D gene: NA
J gene: TRBJ2-3
CDR3 protein: CASSLGPNGDTQYF
CDR3 DNA: TGTGCCAGCAGCTTAGGCCCTAACGGAGATACGCAGTATTTT

CDR3 length: 14
V gene: TRBV7-3
clone size: NA
D gene: NA
J gene: TRBJ2-1
CDR3 protein: CASTKGGSYNEQFF
CDR3 DNA: TGTGCCAGTACAAAAGGGGGCTCCTACAATGAGCAGTTCTTC

CDR3 length: 13
V gene: TRBV7-2
clone size: few
D gene: NA
J gene: TRBJ1-2
CDR3 protein: CASSLGGGYGYTF
CDR3 DNA: TGTGCCAGCAGCTTAGGAGGGGGATATGGCTACACCTTC

CDR3 length: 16
V gene: TRBV2
clone size: NA
D gene: TRBD1
J gene: TRBJ1-2
CDR3 protein: CASRGSGDRQYVGYTF
CDR3 DNA: TGTGCCAGCAGAGGGTCGGGGGACAGGCAGTATGTAGGCTACACCTTC

CDR3 length: 13
V gene: TRBV28
clone size: NA
D gene: NA
J gene: TRBJ1-1
CDR3 protein: CASSSRMNTEAFF
CDR3 DNA: TGTGCCAGCAGTTCCAGGATGAACACTGAAGCTTTCTTT

CDR3 length: 17
V gene: TRBV4-3
clone size: NA
D gene: NA
J gene: TRBJ1-6
CDR3 protein: CASSQDYGSSYNSPLHF
CDR3 DNA: TGCGCCAGCAGCCAAGATTACGGGAGCTCCTATAATTCACCCCTCCACTTT

CDR3 length: 14
V gene: TRBV10-2
clone size: once
D gene: NA
J gene: TRBJ1-5
CDR3 protein: CASSESAAGQPQHF
CDR3 DNA: TGCGCCAGCAGTGAGTCTGCAGCAGGCCAGCCCCAGCATTTT

CDR3 length: 15
V gene: TRBV7-8
clone size: NA
D gene: TRBD2
J gene: TRBJ2-1
CDR3 protein: CASSPTSGNYNEQFF
CDR3 DNA: TGTGCCAGCAGCCCCACTAGCGGGAATTACAATGAGCAGTTCTTC

CDR3 length: 16
V gene: TRBV7-6
clone size: NA
D gene: NA
J gene: TRBJ2-2
CDR3 protein: CASSLARGASTGELFF
CDR3 DNA: TGTGCCAGCAGCTTAGCGCGTGGGGCGAGCACCGGGGAGCTGTTTTTT

CDR3 length: 17
V gene: TRBV4-3
clone size: NA
D gene: NA
J gene: TRBJ2-3
CDR3 protein: CASSQDRRVIGTDTQYF
CDR3 DNA: TGCGCCAGCAGCCAAGATCGGCGGGTCATCGGCACAGATACGCAGTATTTT

CDR3 length: 13
V gene: TRBV7-2
clone size: NA
D gene: TRBD1
J gene: TRBJ1-2
CDR3 protein: CASSLGQRYGYTF
CDR3 DNA: TGTGCCAGCAGCTTGGGACAGCGTTATGGCTACACCTTC

CDR3 length: 15
V gene: TRBV23-1
clone size: NA
D gene: NA
J gene: TRBJ1-3
CDR3 protein: CASGAADCSGNTIYF
CDR3 DNA: TGCGCCAGCGGGGCAGCCGACTGCTCTGGAAACACCATATATTTT

CDR3 length: 14
V gene: TRBV9
clone size: NA
D gene: NA
J gene: TRBJ1-2
CDR3 protein: CASSVGQTNYGYTF
CDR3 DNA: TGTGCCAGCAGCGTCGGACAGACTAACTATGGCTACACCTTC

CDR3 length: 14
V gene: TRBV9
clone size: NA
D gene: NA
J gene: TRBJ1-6
CDR3 protein: CASSVVEGGSPLHF
CDR3 DNA: TGTGCCAGCAGCGTAGTTGAGGGCGGTTCACCCCTCCACTTT

CDR3 length: 18
V gene: TRBV9
clone size: NA
D gene: TRBD1
J gene: TRBJ1-1
CDR3 protein: CASSVETIRQGRLTEAFF
CDR3 DNA: TGTGCCAGCAGCGTAGAGACCATAAGACAGGGAAGGCTGACTGAAGCTTTCTTT

CDR3 length: 16
V gene: TRBV28
clone size: NA
D gene: TRBD1
J gene: TRBJ1-2
CDR3 protein: CASREGGAVGDYGYTF
CDR3 DNA: TGTGCCAGCAGAGAAGGGGGCGCAGTAGGAGACTATGGCTACACCTTC

CDR3 length: 17
V gene: TRBV9
clone size: NA
D gene: NA
J gene: TRBJ1-2
CDR3 protein: CASSPSIGGSRSYGYTF
CDR3 DNA: TGTGCCAGCAGCCCTTCAATCGGGGGGTCTAGATCCTATGGCTACACCTTC

CDR3 length: 11
V gene: TRBV6-5
clone size: few
D gene: NA
J gene: TRBJ1-3
CDR3 protein: CASKRENTIYF
CDR3 DNA: TGTGCCAGCAAACGGGAAAACACCATATATTTT

CDR3 length: 11
V gene: TRBV6-5
clone size: NA
D gene: NA
J gene: TRBJ1-5
CDR3 protein: CASSDSRAQHF
CDR3 DNA: TGTGCCAGCAGTGACTCCAGGGCCCAGCATTTT

CDR3 length: 16
V gene: TRBV5-1
clone size: NA
D gene: TRBD1
J gene: TRBJ2-3
CDR3 protein: CASSLGQGPSTDTQYF
CDR3 DNA: TGCGCCAGCAGCTTGGGACAGGGACCTAGCACAGATACGCAGTATTTT

CDR3 length: 13
V gene: TRBV29-1
clone size: NA
D gene: TRBD1
J gene: TRBJ1-1
CDR3 protein: CSGRQGKHTEAFF
CDR3 DNA: TGCAGCGGGAGACAGGGTAAGCACACTGAAGCTTTCTTT

CDR3 length: 15
V gene: TRBV11-2
clone size: NA
D gene: NA
J gene: TRBJ2-7
CDR3 protein: CASSQAGQGISEQYF
CDR3 DNA: TGTGCCAGCAGCCAGGCCGGGCAGGGAATCTCCGAGCAGTACTTC

CDR3 length: 15
V gene: TRBV24-1
clone size: NA
D gene: NA
J gene: TRBJ1-2
CDR3 protein: CATIGPGVMFYGYTF
CDR3 DNA: TGTGCCACCATAGGTCCAGGGGTGATGTTCTATGGCTACACCTTC

CDR3 length: 15
V gene: TRBV5-4
clone size: NA
D gene: TRBD2
J gene: TRBJ2-5
CDR3 protein: CASSLGPGGKETQYF
CDR3 DNA: TGTGCCAGCAGCTTGGGTCCGGGGGGTAAAGAGACCCAGTACTTC

CDR3 length: 15
V gene: TRBV7-8
clone size: NA
D gene: NA
J gene: TRBJ1-5
CDR3 protein: CASSLGGASNQPQHF
CDR3 DNA: TGTGCCAGCAGCTTAGGCGGGGCCTCCAATCAGCCCCAGCATTTT

CDR3 length: 14
V gene: TRBV28
clone size: NA
D gene: TRBD2
J gene: TRBJ2-2
CDR3 protein: CAGRGGARAGELFF
CDR3 DNA: TGTGCCGGTCGCGGGGGGGCCAGGGCCGGGGAGCTGTTTTTT

CDR3 length: 14
V gene: TRBV28
clone size: NA
D gene: NA
J gene: TRBJ1-2
CDR3 protein: CASSQNLDSYGYTF
CDR3 DNA: TGTGCCAGCAGTCAAAACCTAGACAGCTATGGCTACACCTTC

CDR3 length: 15
V gene: TRBV6-5
clone size: NA
D gene: NA
J gene: TRBJ2-6
CDR3 protein: CASNSEGTGANVLTF
CDR3 DNA: TGTGCCAGCAATTCAGAGGGCACTGGGGCCAACGTCCTGACTTTC